A selection of T cell receptor beta chains follows, all from one sample in a study of T cells in tuberculosis. Produced via immunoSEQ multiplex PCR; TCRdb's table is partial and in-frame only. The data contain under 35,000 clones, approximately 90% of them singletons. The sample was PBMCs, taken at tuberculosis diagnosis. Receptors originate from an adult with tuberculosis. Some clones in this sample may be carry-over from other donors' samples. Both conserved end residues are part of each CDR3. A D gene is named only where the DNA matches it firmly. For some rows the clone size is stated as once, few or many, or as a class when expanded; others skip it.

D gene	clone size	V gene	J gene	CDR3 protein	CDR3 DNA
TRBD2	-	TRBV7-9	TRBJ2-7	CASSPLGGGTYEQYF	TGTGCCAGCAGCCCGCTGGGCGGGGGAACCTACGAGCAGTACTTC
TRBD1	-	TRBV10-1	TRBJ2-2	CASRGTGGTGELFF	TGCGCCAGCAGAGGGACAGGGGGGACCGGGGAGCTGTTTTTT
TRBD1	-	TRBV11-2	TRBJ1-2	CASSLVPTGHGWGYTF	TGTGCCAGCAGCTTAGTACCGACAGGGCATGGTTGGGGCTACACCTTC
-	-	TRBV11-2	TRBJ2-5	CASSLEAGQETQYF	TGTGCCAGCAGCTTAGAGGCGGGGCAAGAGACCCAGTACTTC
TRBD1	-	TRBV9	TRBJ2-2	CASSVATGGAGELFF	TGTGCCAGCAGCGTAGCTACAGGGGGAGCCGGGGAGCTGTTTTTT
-	-	TRBV6-5	TRBJ1-5	CASSPLAGINQPQHF	TGTGCCAGCAGTCCGCTCGCAGGGATAAATCAGCCCCAGCATTTT
-	-	TRBV2	TRBJ1-1	CASSSRGGETEAFF	TGTGCCAGCAGTTCACGCGGGGGGGAGACTGAAGCTTTCTTT
TRBD1	few	TRBV27	TRBJ1-6	CASSLAPTGDSPLHF	TGTGCCAGCAGTTTGGCCCCGACAGGGGATTCACCCCTCCACTTT
-	-	TRBV6-1	TRBJ1-2	CASSDSGVYGYTF	TGTGCCAGCAGTGATAGCGGGGTCTATGGCTACACCTTC
-	-	TRBV10-3	TRBJ1-4	CAIPGKRSTNEKLFF	TGTGCCATTCCAGGTAAACGTTCAACTAATGAAAAACTGTTTTTT
-	-	TRBV5-1	TRBJ1-1	CASSPTGEGGSNTEAFF	TGCGCCAGCAGCCCCACCGGGGAGGGTGGGTCCAACACTGAAGCTTTCTTT
-	once	TRBV7-2	TRBJ1-2	CASSSTGQIVYGYTF	TGTGCCAGCAGCTCCACGGGACAAATCGTCTATGGCTACACCTTC
-	-	TRBV19	TRBJ1-3	CASKDSPGNTIYF	TGTGCCAGTAAGGACTCTCCTGGAAACACCATATATTTT
TRBD1	few	TRBV10-3	TRBJ2-2	CAISEDRATGELFF	TGTGCCATCAGTGAGGACAGGGCGACCGGGGAGCTGTTTTTT
TRBD1	-	TRBV5-4	TRBJ1-2	CASRHRGALYGYTF	TGTGCCAGCAGACACAGGGGGGCTCTCTATGGCTACACCTTC
-	-	TRBV5-1	TRBJ2-6	CASSLTGTGANVLTF	TGCGCCAGCAGCTTGACAGGGACCGGGGCCAACGTCCTGACTTTC
-	-	TRBV10-2	TRBJ2-7	CASRGSYEQYF	TGCGCCAGCCGAGGGTCCTACGAGCAGTACTTC